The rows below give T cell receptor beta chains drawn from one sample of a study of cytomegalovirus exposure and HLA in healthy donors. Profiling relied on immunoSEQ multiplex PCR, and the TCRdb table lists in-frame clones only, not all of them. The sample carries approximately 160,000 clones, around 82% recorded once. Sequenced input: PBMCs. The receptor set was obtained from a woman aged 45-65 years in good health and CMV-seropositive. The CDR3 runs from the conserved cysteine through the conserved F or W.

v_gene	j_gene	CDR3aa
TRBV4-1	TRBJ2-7	CASSQGRSYEQYF
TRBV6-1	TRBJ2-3	CASIRGGDTDTQYF
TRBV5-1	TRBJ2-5	CASSLLQEETQYF
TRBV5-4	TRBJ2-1	CASSLEGLSSYNEQFF
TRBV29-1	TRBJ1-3	CSVASGNTIYF
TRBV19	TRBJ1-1	CASSDPGGTTEAFF
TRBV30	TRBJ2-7	CAWNRVSYEQYF
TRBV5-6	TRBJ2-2	CASSLRTGGGTGELFF
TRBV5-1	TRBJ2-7	CASSLSTGGAYEQYF
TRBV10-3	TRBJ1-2	CAIRQENYGYTF
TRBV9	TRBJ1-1	CASSVGGQGAPLHF
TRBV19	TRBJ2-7	CASSTQGGSYEQYF
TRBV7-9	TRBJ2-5	CASSLIQGETQYF
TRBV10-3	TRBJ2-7	CAISEGGDYEQYF
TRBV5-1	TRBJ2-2	CASSLMGQGNTGELFF
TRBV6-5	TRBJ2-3	CASKAAGGRTDTQYF
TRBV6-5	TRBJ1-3	CASSSPGSGNTIYF
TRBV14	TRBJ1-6	CASSPRQGSSPLHF
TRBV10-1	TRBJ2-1	CASSSNKFSDRPGGYNEQFF
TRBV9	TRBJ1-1	CASSPAWDSEAFF
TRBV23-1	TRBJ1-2	CASSQSPDRADYGYTF
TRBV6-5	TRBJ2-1	CASSSGGVYNEQFF
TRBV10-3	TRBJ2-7	CAISEGFGGSYEQYF